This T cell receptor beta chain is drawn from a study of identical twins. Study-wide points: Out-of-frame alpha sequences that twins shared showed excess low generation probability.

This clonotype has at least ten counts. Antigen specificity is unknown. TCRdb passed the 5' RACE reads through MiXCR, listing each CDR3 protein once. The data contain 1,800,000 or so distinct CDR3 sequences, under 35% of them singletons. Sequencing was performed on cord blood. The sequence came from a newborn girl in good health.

The CDR3 DNA follows: TGTGCCAGCAGTTTACGTGCCTTCTCCACAGATACGCAGTATTTT. As protein: CASSLRAFSTDTQYF. This chain links TRBV27 with TRBJ2-3; no reliable D call. This CDR3 is 15 amino acids long. V shed 2 bases and J shed 2 bases, with 11 bases lying between them. Germline lookup yields CDR1 MNHEY and CDR2 SMNVEV (reference sequence).